The 13 T cell receptor beta chains presented below share a single source sample, sequenced in a study of beta chain features in type 1 diabetes. Sequenced material consisted of expressed TCRB transcripts (all of the isolated RNA was reverse transcribed). The protocol was immunoSEQ multiplex PCR, while the TCRdb copy is restricted to in-frame clones and leaves out a portion. The repertoire holds more than 50,000 clones, with over 50% as singletons. The sample was Tregs from blood. Receptors were obtained from a woman aged 18-35 years in good health.

The V and J genes are TRBV6-5 and TRBJ2-2; tentatively, D is TRBD1 (5 bases). Trimming left V 6 bases short and J 5 bases short, with 13 bases between. The CDR3 loop spans 14 amino acids. Germline CDR1 reads MNHEY; CDR2 reads SVGAGI. Here the CDR3 DNA reads TGTGCCAGCAGACTCAGGGTTTTGACCGGGGAGCTGTTTTTT. Amino acid sequence: CASRLRVLTGELFF.

This rearrangement joins TRBV7-2 to TRBJ2-1, with TRBD2 matching 9 bases. V lost 1 base and J lost 7; bases outside the gene matches: 5. The CDR3 is made up of 15 amino acids. Germline V lookup: CDR1 SGHTA, CDR2 FQGNSA. The CDR3, as DNA: TGTGCCAGCAGCTTAGTTCTAGCGGGACTAAATGAGCAGTTCTTC. Translation gives CASSLVLAGLNEQFF.

This rearrangement joins TRBV7-8 to TRBJ2-7; maybe TRBD2 (6 bases). Trimming stripped 5 bases from V and 5 bases from J, with 16 bases between. Germline V gene data show CDR1 as SGHVS and CDR2 as FQNEAQ. The CDR3 consists of 14 residues. CDR3 DNA: TGTGCCAGCAGCCCCCGGGCCACTAGCAACGAGCAGTACTTC. Residues: CASSPRATSNEQYF.

The rearrangement links TRBV19 to TRBJ2-2; maybe TRBD1 (5 bases). CDR1 is LNHDA and CDR2 is SQIVND in the germline V gene (reference sequence). CDR3 size: 16 residues. V gave up 6 bases and J gave up 0 bases, with 14 bases separating them. The CDR3 DNA reads as TGTGCCAGTAGACCTACCTTACAGGCGAACACCGGGGAGCTGTTTTTT. Its protein is CASRPTLQANTGELFF.

This clone has only a few counts. The chain recombines TRBV7-9 with TRBJ1-4; 8 bases line up with TRBD1. Germline values: CDR1 SEHNR, CDR2 FQNEAQ (reference sequence). The CDR3 loop spans 17 amino acids. Germline trimming cut 4 bases from V and 8 bases from J; bases unmatched to any gene: 15. CDR3 loop: CASSSRRTDRGKEKLFF. The CDR3 DNA is TGTGCCAGCAGCTCCAGAAGGACCGACAGGGGAAAGGAAAAACTGTTTTTT.

The chain joins TRBV5-1 to TRBJ2-7; 7 bases agree with TRBD2. J was trimmed by 3 bases and V by 0 bases; bases with no gene match: 3. From germline, CDR1 is SGHRS and CDR2 YFSETQ. The CDR3 totals 14 residues. CDR3 coding DNA: TGCGCCAGCAGCTTGGGCGGGAGAGACTACGAGCAGTACTTC. Translated: CASSLGGRDYEQYF.

The rearrangement joins TRBV7-3 to TRBJ2-3; TRBD2 might be the D (6 bases). The CDR3 is 15 residues long. CDR1 and CDR2 from the germline V gene are SGHTA and FQGTGA. Trimming took 3 bases from V and 0 from J, leaving 10 bases between them. The CDR3: CASSFSGVSTDTQYF. The CDR3 nucleotides are TGTGCCAGCAGCTTTTCGGGGGTTAGCACAGATACGCAGTATTTT.

The genes are TRBV30 and TRBJ1-1, with 8 bases identical to TRBD1. V dropped 5 bases and J dropped 10; count of bases not matched to a gene: 9. Germline V gene data show CDR1 as GTSNPN and CDR2 as SVGIG (reference sequence). The CDR3 contains 12 residues. Here the CDR3 reads CAWGGTGKVAFF. The CDR3, as DNA: TGTGCCTGGGGCGGGACAGGTAAAGTAGCTTTCTTT.

This clone has a handful of counts. This rearrangement joins TRBV19 to TRBJ1-1; 8 nucleotides match TRBD1. The CDR3 covers 14 residues. Germline lookup yields CDR1 LNHDA and CDR2 SQIVND (reference sequence). Unmatched junction bases numbered 1, after V lost 3 bases and J lost 1 base. The CDR3 sequence is CASSIGQGNTEAFF. Here the CDR3 DNA reads TGTGCCAGTAGTATTGGACAGGGGAACACTGAAGCTTTCTTT.

In this sample, this clone turned up a few times. This chain joins TRBV10-3 and TRBJ2-1; TRBD2 matches 8 bases. The germline gives CDR1 ENHRY, CDR2 SYGVKD. This CDR3 has 16 amino acids. J gave up 7 bases and V 5 bases, and 13 bases lay outside the gene matches. CDR3 DNA sequence: TGTGCCATCAGTAGGGGCGGGACTAGGAGTTTGAATGAGCAGTTCTTC. Translated, it gives CAISRGGTRSLNEQFF.

The V gene is TRBV27, the J gene TRBJ1-1; D remains unclear. CDR1 MNHEY and CDR2 SMNVEV come from the germline V gene (reference sequence). Trimming removed 6 bases from V and 8 bases from J, with 16 bases in between. The CDR3 spans 13 residues. CDR3 DNA: TGTGCCAGCAGGGGTCAGGCACAGCAGGAAGCTTTCTTT. It specifies CASRGQAQQEAFF.

V usage is TRBV29-1 and J usage is TRBJ1-3; TRBD1 is a possible D gene (5 bases). Germline V gene lookup returns CDR1 SQVTM and CDR2 ANQGSEA. The CDR3 runs to 11 residues. DNA for the CDR3: TGCACTATACAGGAGGGAAACACCATATATTTT. Residues: CTIQEGNTIYF.

The genes are TRBV2 and TRBJ1-2; the D gene is possibly TRBD1 (6 bases). V dropped 4 bases and J dropped 8 bases, with 14 bases sitting between them. The germline V gene encodes CDR1 SNHLY and CDR2 FYNNEI. The CDR3 spans 13 residues. DNA for the CDR3: TGTGCCAGCAGTGGAAGACAGGCGGTCGGCTACACCTTC. Translating gives CASSGRQAVGYTF.